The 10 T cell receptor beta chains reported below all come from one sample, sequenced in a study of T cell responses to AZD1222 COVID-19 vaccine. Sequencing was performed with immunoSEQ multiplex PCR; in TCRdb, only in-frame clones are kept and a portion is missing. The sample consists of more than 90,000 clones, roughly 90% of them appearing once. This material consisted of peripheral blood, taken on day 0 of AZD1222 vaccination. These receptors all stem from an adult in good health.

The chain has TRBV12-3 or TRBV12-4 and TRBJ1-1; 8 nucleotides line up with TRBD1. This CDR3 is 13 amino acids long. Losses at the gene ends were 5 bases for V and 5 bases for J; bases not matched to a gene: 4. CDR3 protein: CASSNTGGTEAFF. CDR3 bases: TGTGCCAGCAGTAACACAGGGGGGACTGAAGCTTTCTTT.

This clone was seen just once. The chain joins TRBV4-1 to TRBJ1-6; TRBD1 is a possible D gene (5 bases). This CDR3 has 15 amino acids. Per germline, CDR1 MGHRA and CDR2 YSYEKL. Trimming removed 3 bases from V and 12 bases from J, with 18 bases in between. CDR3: CASSQNRDGVKPLHF. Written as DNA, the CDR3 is TGCGCCAGCAGCCAGAACCGGGACGGTGTGAAACCCCTCCACTTT.

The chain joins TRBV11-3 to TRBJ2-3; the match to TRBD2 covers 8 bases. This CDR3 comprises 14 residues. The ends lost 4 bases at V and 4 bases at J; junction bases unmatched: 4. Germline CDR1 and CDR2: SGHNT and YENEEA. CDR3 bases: TGTGCCAGCAGCTCTAGCGGGCGGGCAGATACGCAGTATTTT. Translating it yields CASSSSGRADTQYF.

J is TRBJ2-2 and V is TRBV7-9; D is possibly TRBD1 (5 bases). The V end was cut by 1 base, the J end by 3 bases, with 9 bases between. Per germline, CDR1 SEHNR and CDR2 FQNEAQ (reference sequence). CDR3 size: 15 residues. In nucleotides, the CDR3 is TGTGCCAGCAGCTTAGTTTTAGGGGACACCGGGGAGCTGTTTTTT. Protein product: CASSLVLGDTGELFF.

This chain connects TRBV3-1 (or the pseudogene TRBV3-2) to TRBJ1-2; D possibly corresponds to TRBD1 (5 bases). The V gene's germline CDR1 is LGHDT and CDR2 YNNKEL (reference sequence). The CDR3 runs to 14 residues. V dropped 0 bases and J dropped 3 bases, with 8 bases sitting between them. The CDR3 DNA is TGTGCCAGCAGCCAAGACCCGGGGGACTATGGCTACACCTTC. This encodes CASSQDPGDYGYTF.

The chain's CDR3 is CASSELREISGNTIYF. CDR3 nucleotide sequence: TGTGCCAGCAGTGAATTGAGGGAAATCTCTGGAAACACCATATATTTT. The chain has TRBV2 and TRBJ1-3; D is uncertain. CDR3 length equals 16 residues. Germline V gene lookup returns CDR1 SNHLY and CDR2 FYNNEI. With 2 bases removed from V and 0 bases from J, the gap between germline ends came to 11 bases.

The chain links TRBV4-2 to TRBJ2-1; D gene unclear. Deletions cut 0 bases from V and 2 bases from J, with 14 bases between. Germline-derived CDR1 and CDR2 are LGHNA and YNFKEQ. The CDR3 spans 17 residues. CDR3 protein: CASSQDGAAFTYNEQFF. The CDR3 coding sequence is TGTGCCAGCAGCCAAGATGGTGCGGCTTTCACCTACAATGAGCAGTTCTTC.

The CDR3 region has the DNA TGTGCCAGTAGTATTGCGGGGTTCCGTAGGAGCAATCAGCCCCAGCATTTT. Translating it yields CASSIAGFRRSNQPQHF. The chain has TRBV19 and TRBJ1-5, with D hard to call. Germline CDR1 is LNHDA and CDR2 is SQIVND (reference sequence). CDR3 size: 17 residues. V dropped 3 bases and J dropped 1 base, with 16 bases sitting between them.

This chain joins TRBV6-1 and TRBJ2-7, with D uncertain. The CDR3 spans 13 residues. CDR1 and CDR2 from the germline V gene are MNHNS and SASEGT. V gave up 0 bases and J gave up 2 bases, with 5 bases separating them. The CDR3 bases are TGTGCCAGCAGTGAAGCCCGGACCTACGAGCAGTACTTC. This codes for CASSEARTYEQYF.

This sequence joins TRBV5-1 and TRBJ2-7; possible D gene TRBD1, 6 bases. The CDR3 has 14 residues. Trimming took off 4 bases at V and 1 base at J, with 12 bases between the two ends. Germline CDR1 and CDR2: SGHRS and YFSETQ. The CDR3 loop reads CASSEQGHSYEQYF. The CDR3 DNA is TGCGCCAGCAGCGAGCAGGGACATTCCTACGAGCAGTACTTC.